This TCR beta chain emerged from a study of blood T cell repertoires in COVID-19. The CDR3 length is 15 residues. V gave up 4 bases and J gave up 6 bases, with 16 bases separating them. The germline gives CDR1 SGHAT, CDR2 FQNNGV. Sequencing was performed with immunoSEQ multiplex PCR; in TCRdb, only in-frame clones are kept and a portion is missing. Of under 550,000 clones in the sample, approximately 90% are singletons; the top ten hold 0.7% to 0.85%. V is TRBV11-2 and J is TRBJ2-1; a possible D gene is TRBD2 (6 bases). The source material was peripheral blood. The source is a man aged 18-30 years with COVID-19, enrolled during active disease. CDR3 in amino acids: CASSSPSTSSNEQFF. The CDR3 DNA is TGTGCCAGCAGCTCCCCTTCGACTAGTTCCAATGAGCAGTTCTTC.